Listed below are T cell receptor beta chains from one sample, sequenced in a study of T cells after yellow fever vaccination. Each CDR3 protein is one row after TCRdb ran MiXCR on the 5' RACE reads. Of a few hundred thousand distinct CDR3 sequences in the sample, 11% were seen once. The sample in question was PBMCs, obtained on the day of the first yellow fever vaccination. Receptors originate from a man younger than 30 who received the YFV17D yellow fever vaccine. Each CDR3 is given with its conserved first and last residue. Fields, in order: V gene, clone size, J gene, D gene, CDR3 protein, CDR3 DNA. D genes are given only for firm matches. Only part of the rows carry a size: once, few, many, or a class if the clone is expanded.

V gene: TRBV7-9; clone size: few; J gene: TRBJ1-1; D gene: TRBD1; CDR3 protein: CASSVLRTGVAEAFF; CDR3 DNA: TGTGCCAGCAGCGTTCTGCGTACAGGGGTCGCTGAAGCTTTCTTT
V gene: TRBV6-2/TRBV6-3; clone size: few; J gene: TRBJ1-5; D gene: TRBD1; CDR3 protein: CAITNTPTGVQHF; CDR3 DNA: TGTGCCATAACAAACACCCCGACAGGGGTCCAGCATTTT
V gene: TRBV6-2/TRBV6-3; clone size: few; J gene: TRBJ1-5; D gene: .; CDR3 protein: CASRKGYGQPQHF; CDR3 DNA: TGTGCCAGCAGGAAGGGGTATGGGCAGCCCCAGCATTTT
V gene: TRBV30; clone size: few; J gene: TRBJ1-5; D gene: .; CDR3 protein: CAWSVLGASNQPQHF; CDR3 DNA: TGTGCCTGGAGTGTACTAGGGGCTAGCAATCAGCCCCAGCATTTT
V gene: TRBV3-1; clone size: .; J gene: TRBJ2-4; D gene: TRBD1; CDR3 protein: CASSQAYRGWNIQYF; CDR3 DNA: TGTGCCAGCAGCCAAGCATACAGGGGGTGGAACATTCAGTACTTC
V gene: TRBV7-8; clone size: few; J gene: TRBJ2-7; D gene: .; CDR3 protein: CASSTMTGTDLHKQYF; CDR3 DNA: TGTGCCAGCAGCACCATGACCGGGACCGACCTACACAAGCAGTACTTC
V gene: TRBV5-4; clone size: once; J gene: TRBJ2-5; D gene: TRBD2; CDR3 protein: CASSPASGVQETQYF; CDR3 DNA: TGTGCCAGCAGCCCCGCTAGCGGGGTCCAAGAGACCCAGTACTTC
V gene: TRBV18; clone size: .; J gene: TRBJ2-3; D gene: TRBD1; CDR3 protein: CASSTQGASTDTQYF; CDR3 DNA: TGTGCCAGCTCAACCCAGGGGGCGAGTACAGATACGCAGTATTTT
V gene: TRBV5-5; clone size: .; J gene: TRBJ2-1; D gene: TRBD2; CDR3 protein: CASSFSGTSIPYNEQFF; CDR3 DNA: TGTGCCAGCAGCTTCTCCGGGACTAGCATCCCCTACAATGAGCAGTTCTTC
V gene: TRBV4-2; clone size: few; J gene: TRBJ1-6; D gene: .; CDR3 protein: CASSQDQSGSGSPLHF; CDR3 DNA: TGTGCCAGCAGCCAAGATCAATCGGGGTCAGGTTCACCCCTCCACTTT
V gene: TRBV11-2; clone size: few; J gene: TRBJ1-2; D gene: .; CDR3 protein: CASSPMGGLIGGYTF; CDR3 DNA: TGTGCCAGCAGCCCGATGGGGGGTCTAATAGGTGGCTACACCTTC
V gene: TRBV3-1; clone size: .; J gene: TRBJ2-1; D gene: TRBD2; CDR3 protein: CASSQESSGPYNEQFF; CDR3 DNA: TGTGCCAGCAGCCAAGAGTCTAGCGGGCCCTACAATGAGCAGTTCTTC
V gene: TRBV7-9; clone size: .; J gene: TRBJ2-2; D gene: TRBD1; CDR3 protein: CASSLGQGPNTGELFF; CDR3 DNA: TGTGCCAGCAGCTTGGGACAGGGGCCGAACACCGGGGAGCTGTTTTTT
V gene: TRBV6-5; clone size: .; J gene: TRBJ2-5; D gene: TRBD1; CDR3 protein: CASSYGTGGETQYF; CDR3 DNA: TGTGCCAGCAGTTATGGGACAGGGGGAGAGACCCAGTACTTC
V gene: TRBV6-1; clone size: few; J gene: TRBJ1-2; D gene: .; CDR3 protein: CASSENWAVYGYTF; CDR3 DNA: TGTGCCAGCAGTGAAAACTGGGCCGTCTATGGCTACACCTTC
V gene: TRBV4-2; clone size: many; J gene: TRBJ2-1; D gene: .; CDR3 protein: CASSQDTTNEQFF; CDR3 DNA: TGTGCCAGCAGCCAAGATACGACAAATGAGCAGTTCTTC
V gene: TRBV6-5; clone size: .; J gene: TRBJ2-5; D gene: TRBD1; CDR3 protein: CASSYRRQGQETQYF; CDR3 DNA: TGTGCCAGCAGTTACAGACGACAGGGACAAGAGACCCAGTACTTC
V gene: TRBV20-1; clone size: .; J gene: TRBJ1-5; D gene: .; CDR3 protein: CSAAGDHQPQHF; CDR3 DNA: TGCAGTGCTGCTGGGGATCATCAGCCCCAGCATTTT
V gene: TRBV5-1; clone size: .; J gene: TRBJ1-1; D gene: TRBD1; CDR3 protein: CASSLDGQGSEAFF; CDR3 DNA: TGCGCCAGCAGCTTGGACGGACAGGGCTCTGAAGCTTTCTTT
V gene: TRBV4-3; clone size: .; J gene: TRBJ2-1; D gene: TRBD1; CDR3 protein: CASSQDSFTGGKLNEQFF; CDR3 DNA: TGCGCCAGCAGCCAAGATTCATTCACAGGGGGTAAGCTCAATGAGCAGTTCTTC
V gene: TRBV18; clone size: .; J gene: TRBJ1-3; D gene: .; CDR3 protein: CASSPPLGGLGNTIYF; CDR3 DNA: TGTGCCAGCTCACCACCCCTCGGGGGGCTCGGAAACACCATATATTTT
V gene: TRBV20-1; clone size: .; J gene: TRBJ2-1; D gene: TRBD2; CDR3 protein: CSGSSGSSYNEQFF; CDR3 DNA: TGCAGTGGGTCGAGCGGGAGCTCCTACAATGAGCAGTTCTTC
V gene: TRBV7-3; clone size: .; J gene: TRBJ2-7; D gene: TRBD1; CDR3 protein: CASSFRDRAYEQYF; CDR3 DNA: TGTGCCAGCAGCTTTAGGGACAGGGCCTACGAGCAGTACTTC
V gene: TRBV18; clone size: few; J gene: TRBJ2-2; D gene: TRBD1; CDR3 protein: CASSPRQPGTGGTGELFF; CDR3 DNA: TGTGCCAGCTCGCCCAGGCAGCCGGGGACAGGAGGTACCGGGGAGCTGTTTTTT
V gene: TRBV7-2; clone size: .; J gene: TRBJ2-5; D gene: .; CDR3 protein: CASRPRDGLQETQYF; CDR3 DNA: TGTGCCAGCAGGCCCCGGGACGGATTACAAGAGACCCAGTACTTC
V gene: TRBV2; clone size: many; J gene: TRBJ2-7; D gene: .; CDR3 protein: CASSGQATYEQYF; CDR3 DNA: TGTGCCAGCAGTGGACAGGCCACCTACGAGCAGTACTTC
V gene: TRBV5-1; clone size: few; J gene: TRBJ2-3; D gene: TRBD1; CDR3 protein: CASSLRGTRDRVGTDTQYF; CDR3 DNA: TGCGCCAGCAGTTTGCGAGGTACTCGGGACAGGGTAGGAACAGATACGCAGTATTTT
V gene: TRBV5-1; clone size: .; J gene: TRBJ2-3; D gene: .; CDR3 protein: CASRDRISTDTQYF; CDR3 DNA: TGCGCCAGCCGAGACAGGATCAGCACAGATACGCAGTATTTT
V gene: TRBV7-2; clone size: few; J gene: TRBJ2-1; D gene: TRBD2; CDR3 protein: CASSSRRGAYNEQFF; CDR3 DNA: TGTGCCAGCAGCTCGCGTCGGGGGGCCTACAATGAGCAGTTCTTC
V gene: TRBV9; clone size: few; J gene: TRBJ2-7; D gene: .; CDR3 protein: CASSSGLGEQYF; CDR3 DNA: TGTGCCAGCTCGTCAGGCCTGGGGGAGCAGTACTTC
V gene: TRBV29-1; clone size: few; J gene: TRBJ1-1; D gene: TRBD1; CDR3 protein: CSTTGALNTEAFF; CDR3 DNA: TGCAGCACTACAGGGGCCTTGAACACTGAAGCTTTCTTT